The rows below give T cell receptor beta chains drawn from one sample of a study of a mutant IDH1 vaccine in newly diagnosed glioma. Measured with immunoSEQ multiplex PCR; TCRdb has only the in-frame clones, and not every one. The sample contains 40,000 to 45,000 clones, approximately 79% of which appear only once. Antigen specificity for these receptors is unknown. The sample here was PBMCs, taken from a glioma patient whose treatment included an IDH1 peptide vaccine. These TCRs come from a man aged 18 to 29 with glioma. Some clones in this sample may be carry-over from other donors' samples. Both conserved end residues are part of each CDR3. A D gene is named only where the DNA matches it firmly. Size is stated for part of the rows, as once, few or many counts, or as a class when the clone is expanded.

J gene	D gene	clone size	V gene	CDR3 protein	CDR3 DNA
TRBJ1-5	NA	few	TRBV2	CASSSGTSRHQHF	TGTGCCAGCAGTTCCGGGACCTCTCGTCACCAGCATTTT
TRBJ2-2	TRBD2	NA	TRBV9	CASSPSGTNTGELFF	TGTGCCAGCAGCCCTAGCGGAACGAACACCGGGGAGCTGTTTTTT
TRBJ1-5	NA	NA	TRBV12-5	CASGLYTGINQPQHF	TGTGCTAGTGGTTTGTATACAGGAATCAATCAGCCCCAGCATTTT
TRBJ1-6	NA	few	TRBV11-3	CASSASPSGSPLHF	TGTGCCAGCAGCGCATCCCCCTCAGGTTCACCCCTCCACTTT
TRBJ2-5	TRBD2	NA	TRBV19	CASSIPLAGLETQYF	TGTGCCAGTAGTATCCCCCTAGCGGGGCTGGAGACCCAGTACTTC
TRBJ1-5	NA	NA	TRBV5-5	CASSRDGWGLIPQHF	TGTGCCAGCAGCCGGGACGGCTGGGGGTTAATCCCCCAGCATTTT
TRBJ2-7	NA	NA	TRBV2	CASSRQGLSYEQYF	TGTGCCAGCAGTAGACAGGGACTCTCCTACGAGCAGTACTTC
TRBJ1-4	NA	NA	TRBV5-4	CASSPWTEGNEKLFF	TGTGCCAGCAGCCCGTGGACAGAGGGTAATGAAAAACTGTTTTTT
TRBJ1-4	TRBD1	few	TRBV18	CASSPRTGNEKLFF	TGTGCCAGCTCACCACGGACAGGGAATGAAAAACTGTTTTTT
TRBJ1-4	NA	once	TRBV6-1	CASSEGGANEKLFF	TGTGCCAGCAGTGAAGGGGGAGCTAATGAAAAACTGTTTTTT
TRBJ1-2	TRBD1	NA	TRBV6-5	CASSYSPYRGGGYTF	TGTGCCAGCAGTTACTCCCCATACAGGGGCGGTGGCTACACCTTC
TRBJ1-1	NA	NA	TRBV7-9	CASSLRGAEEAFF	TGTGCCAGCAGCTTACGGGGGGCCGAGGAAGCTTTCTTT
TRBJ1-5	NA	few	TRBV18	CASTDQGDQPQHF	TGTGCCAGCACCGACCAAGGGGATCAGCCCCAGCATTTT
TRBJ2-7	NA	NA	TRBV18	CASSTEGGEQYF	TGTGCCAGCTCCACCGAAGGCGGCGAGCAGTACTTC
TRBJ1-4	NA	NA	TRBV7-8	CASSLELENEKLFF	TGTGCCAGCAGCTTAGAGTTGGAAAATGAAAAACTGTTTTTT
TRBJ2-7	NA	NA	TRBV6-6	CASSQGPLTYEQYF	TGTGCCAGCAGTCAGGGCCCACTAACCTACGAGCAGTACTTC
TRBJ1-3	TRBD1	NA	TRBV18	CASSPTTGAVGNTIYF	TGTGCCAGCTCACCCACGACAGGGGCCGTTGGAAACACCATATATTTT
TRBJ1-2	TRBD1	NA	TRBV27	CASRLGTDYTNYGYTF	TGTGCCAGCAGGCTAGGGACAGACTATACTAACTATGGCTACACCTTC
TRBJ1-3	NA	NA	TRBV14	CASRHGSNIYF	TGTGCCTCCCGCCATGGAAGTAACATATATTTT
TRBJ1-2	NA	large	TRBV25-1	CASTGGILLGYTF	TGTGCCAGCACCGGGGGTATACTTCTTGGCTACACCTTC
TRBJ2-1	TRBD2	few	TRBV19	CASMTSGSGNEQFF	TGTGCCAGTATGACTAGCGGGAGCGGAAATGAGCAGTTCTTC
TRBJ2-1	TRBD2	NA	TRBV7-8	CASSLGRTSGNEQFF	TGTGCCAGCAGCTTAGGACGGACTAGCGGGAACGAGCAGTTCTTC
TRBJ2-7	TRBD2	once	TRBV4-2	CASSQDLSGTSYEQYF	TGTGCCAGCAGCCAAGATCTGAGCGGGACCTCCTACGAGCAGTACTTC
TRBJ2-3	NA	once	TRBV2	CASSVTDTQYF	TGTGCCAGCAGTGTGACAGATACGCAGTATTTT
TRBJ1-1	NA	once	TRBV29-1	CSALGAMNTEAFF	TGCAGCGCCCTCGGGGCGATGAACACTGAAGCTTTCTTT
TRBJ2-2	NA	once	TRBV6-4	CASSEWGGETGELFF	TGTGCCAGCAGTGAGTGGGGGGGCGAAACCGGGGAGCTGTTTTTT
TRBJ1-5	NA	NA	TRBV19	CASSISGEGNQPQHF	TGTGCCAGTAGTATATCGGGCGAGGGAAATCAGCCCCAGCATTTT
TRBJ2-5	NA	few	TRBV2	CASSDLRGQETQYF	TGTGCCAGCAGTGACTTGAGGGGGCAAGAGACCCAGTACTTC
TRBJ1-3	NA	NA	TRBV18	CASSPVEGGNTIYF	TGTGCCAGCTCACCAGTTGAGGGAGGAAACACCATATATTTT
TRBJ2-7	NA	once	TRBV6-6	CASSYPSEGHSYEQYF	TGTGCCAGCAGTTACCCCTCCGAGGGACACTCCTACGAGCAGTACTTC
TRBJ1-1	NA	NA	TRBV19	CASSIVRLERMNTEAFF	TGTGCCAGTAGTATAGTTCGACTAGAGAGAATGAACACTGAAGCTTTCTTT
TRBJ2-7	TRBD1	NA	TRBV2	CASRGQATYEQYF	TGTGCCAGCAGGGGACAGGCCACCTACGAGCAGTACTTC
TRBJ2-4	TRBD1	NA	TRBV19	CASRRTQGIENIQYF	TGTGCCAGTAGGCGGACACAGGGGATAGAAAACATTCAGTACTTC
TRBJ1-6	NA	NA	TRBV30	CACSKAASPLHF	TGTGCCTGCTCCAAGGCCGCCTCACCCCTCCACTTT
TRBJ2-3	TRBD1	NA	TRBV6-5	CASTDRGGTDTQYF	TGTGCCAGCACCGACAGGGGCGGCACAGATACGCAGTATTTT
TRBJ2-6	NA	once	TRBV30	CAWSVGHSLSGANVLTF	TGTGCCTGGAGTGTTGGACATAGCCTCTCTGGGGCCAACGTCCTGACTTTC
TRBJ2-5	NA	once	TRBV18	CASSRAGGHGETQYF	TGTGCCAGCTCACGGGCCGGGGGACACGGGGAGACCCAGTACTTC
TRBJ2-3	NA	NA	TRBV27	CASSFSAGATTDTQYF	TGTGCCAGCAGTTTCAGCGCAGGGGCCACCACAGATACGCAGTATTTT
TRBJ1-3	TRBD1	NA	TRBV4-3	CASSPDRGYGNTIYF	TGCGCCAGCAGTCCCGACAGGGGTTATGGAAACACCATATATTTT
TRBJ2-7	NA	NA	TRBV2	CASSEYRGNYEQYF	TGTGCCAGCAGTGAGTATAGGGGTAACTACGAGCAGTACTTC
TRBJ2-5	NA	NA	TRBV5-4	CASSLAGSRETQYF	TGTGCCAGCAGCTTGGCCGGGTCACGGGAGACCCAGTACTTC